Here is one T cell receptor (beta chain) with its context. The antigen remains undetermined. This sample is drawn from a study of cytomegalovirus exposure and HLA in healthy donors. Findings and limits, study-wide: Data from an earlier analysis indicated that most TCR beta V segments were productive either about 90% or about 30% of the time.

Trimming took 5 bases from V and 3 from J, leaving 10 bases between them. This CDR3 contains 13 residues. CDR1 is SGHVS and CDR2 is FNYEAQ in the germline V gene. The PCR contained 60 Vbeta and 13 Jbeta primers. This table comes from immunoSEQ multiplex PCR, and its TCRdb copy is limited to in-frame clones, with some not included. The sample consists of some 200,000 clones, 70% to 90% of them appearing once. This TCR was recovered from a young woman in good health and CMV-seronegative. J is TRBJ2-5 and V is TRBV7-6, with D maybe TRBD2 (6 bases). The sequencing sample was made of PBMCs. The CDR3 bases are TGTGCCAGCAGCCGAGGGACTGAAGAGACCCAGTACTTC. Its translation is CASSRGTEETQYF.